This section outlines one T cell receptor beta chain sequence together with its context. Its antigen is not identified. CDR3 length: 13 residues. The germline V gene has CDR1 MNHEY and CDR2 SVGAGI. Unmatched junction bases numbered 7, after V lost 6 bases and J lost 9 bases. The sample comes from a study of cytomegalovirus exposure and HLA in healthy donors. General study results and limits: In vitro experiments confirmed that three CMV-associated chains were specific for CMV antigens.

Clones were sequenced by immunoSEQ multiplex PCR, and TCRdb holds only the in-frame ones, with some missing. The repertoire consists of 95,000 to 150,000 clones, with approximately 88% occurring once and the leading ten covering about 6.9%. The V call is TRBV6-5, the J call TRBJ2-1; 8 bases are shared with TRBD1. The sequenced material came from PBMCs. The origin of this receptor is a woman aged 18-30 years in good health and CMV-seropositive. The CDR3 region has the DNA TGTGCCAGCAGGGTCCGGGACAGGAGTGAGCAGTTCTTC. Translation gives CASRVRDRSEQFF.